This is a list of T cell receptor beta chains from one sample in a study of Tregs in tolerant kidney transplant recipients. Here immunoSEQ multiplex PCR was the method, and the copy in TCRdb shows in-frame clones only, minus some. The sample lists more than 25,000 clones, 82% seen once, with around 2.1% in the top ten. The antigens of these receptors remain unknown. Sequencing was carried out using Tregs from blood cultured with allogeneic cells. Receptors were obtained from a human donor in good health. Both conserved end residues are part of each CDR3. Each record gives: clone size, V gene, CDR3 length, J gene, D gene, CDR3 protein, CDR3 DNA. The D gene is left open where the match is weak. Size is omitted from some rows. Given values are once, few, many or a class for expanded clones.

>once|TRBV6-1|13|TRBJ1-2|NA
CASSVGGVYGYTF
TGTGCCAGCAGTGTGGGGGGCGTTTATGGCTACACCTTC
>NA|TRBV7-3|16|TRBJ2-2|NA
CASSPGAGISTGELFF
TGTGCCAGCAGCCCCGGGGCGGGTATTAGCACCGGGGAGCTGTTTTTT
>few|TRBV5-1|16|TRBJ2-5|TRBD2
CASSALLAGGRETQYF
TGCGCCAGCAGCGCGCTACTAGCGGGGGGCAGAGAGACCCAGTACTTC
>NA|TRBV19|14|TRBJ2-2|TRBD1
CASSSTGGTGELFF
TGTGCCAGTAGCTCGACAGGGGGGACCGGGGAGCTGTTTTTT
>NA|TRBV10-3|15|TRBJ2-7|TRBD2
CATAGLAGLSYEQYF
TGTGCCACCGCCGGGCTAGCGGGCCTCTCCTACGAGCAGTACTTC
>few|TRBV6-6|13|TRBJ1-2|TRBD1
CAGWTGVPLGYTF
TGTGCCGGCTGGACAGGGGTCCCCCTGGGCTACACCTTC
>NA|TRBV30|16|TRBJ1-2|NA
CAWSRLGLQGGYGYTF
TGTGCCTGGAGTAGACTCGGGCTCCAGGGTGGCTATGGCTACACCTTC
>NA|TRBV30|13|TRBJ1-4|NA
CAWRTQRNEKLFF
TGTGCCTGGAGGACTCAGAGGAATGAAAAACTGTTTTTT
>NA|TRBV14|14|TRBJ1-6|NA
CASSQVGYNSPLHF
TGTGCCAGCAGCCAAGTGGGCTATAATTCACCCCTCCACTTT
>NA|TRBV9|14|TRBJ1-1|NA
CASSVGHENTEAFF
TGTGCCAGCAGCGTAGGGCACGAGAACACTGAAGCTTTCTTT
>once|TRBV18|19|TRBJ2-3|TRBD2
CASSPKTTSGRWGTDTQYF
TGTGCCAGCTCACCAAAAACGACTAGCGGGAGATGGGGGACAGATACGCAGTATTTT
>once|TRBV5-4|14|TRBJ2-4|TRBD1
CASSYQGARNIQYF
TGTGCCAGCAGCTATCAGGGGGCTAGAAACATTCAGTACTTC
>NA|TRBV13|13|TRBJ1-2|NA
CASSSQETYGYTF
TGTGCCAGCAGCTCGCAGGAAACATACGGCTACACCTTC
>NA|TRBV15|16|TRBJ2-7|TRBD1
CATSRGPGTGSYEQYF
TGTGCCACCAGCAGGGGCCCGGGGACAGGGAGCTACGAGCAGTACTTC
>NA|TRBV11-3|14|TRBJ2-2|NA
CASSSGVGSGELFF
TGTGCCAGCAGCTCAGGCGTGGGGTCCGGGGAGCTGTTTTTT
>NA|TRBV5-1|19|TRBJ2-6|TRBD2
CASSLGASGGPSGANVLTF
TGCGCCAGCAGCTTGGGGGCTAGCGGGGGACCTTCTGGGGCCAACGTCCTGACTTTC
>NA|TRBV4-3|14|TRBJ2-1|NA
CASSHSRSYNEQFF
TGCGCCAGCAGCCACTCCAGGAGCTACAATGAGCAGTTCTTC
>NA|TRBV18|14|TRBJ1-5|NA
CASSPYMGNQPQHF
TGTGCCAGCTCACCATACATGGGCAATCAGCCCCAGCATTTT
>NA|TRBV19|16|TRBJ1-3|NA
CASSPYQGRLGNTIYF
TGTGCCAGTAGTCCCTATCAGGGACGGCTCGGAAACACCATATATTTT
>NA|TRBV18|18|TRBJ2-5|TRBD1
CASSPRGQDRGKQETQYF
TGTGCCAGCTCACCCCGCGGACAGGACAGGGGAAAACAAGAGACCCAGTACTTC
>NA|TRBV10-3|13|TRBJ1-1|TRBD1
CAIQGRRQAEAFF
TGTGCCATACAGGGGCGTAGACAAGCTGAAGCTTTCTTT
>NA|TRBV9|15|TRBJ2-7|TRBD2
CASSVDSGGLYEQYF
TGTGCCAGCAGCGTAGATAGCGGGGGCCTCTACGAGCAGTACTTC
>NA|TRBV11-3|19|TRBJ2-2|TRBD1
CASSLNRGFLGENTGELFF
TGTGCCAGCAGCTTAAACAGGGGTTTTTTAGGGGAGAACACCGGGGAGCTGTTTTTT
>NA|TRBV6-5|14|TRBJ2-3|NA
CASSYGGRTDTQYF
TGTGCCAGCAGTTACGGCGGGCGGACAGATACGCAGTATTTT
>NA|TRBV9|15|TRBJ1-1|NA
CASSVVGGAGTEAFF
TGTGCCAGCAGCGTAGTGGGGGGCGCCGGCACTGAAGCTTTCTTT
>NA|TRBV19|14|TRBJ1-2|NA
CASSPIGSSYGYTF
TGTGCCAGTAGTCCGATAGGGAGTAGCTATGGCTACACCTTC
>once|TRBV6-5|15|TRBJ2-1|TRBD2
CASSYLAGGQNEQFF
TGTGCCAGCAGTTACCTAGCGGGGGGGCAAAATGAGCAGTTCTTC
>NA|TRBV4-2|15|TRBJ2-7|TRBD1
CASRINTGVYYEQYF
TGTGCCAGCAGGATCAACACAGGGGTCTACTACGAGCAGTACTTC
>NA|TRBV4-3|13|TRBJ1-2|NA
CASSQRGLNGYTF
TGCGCCAGCAGCCAACGGGGGCTTAATGGCTACACCTTC
>once|TRBV5-6|16|TRBJ1-6|TRBD1
CASSWGQATYNSPLHF
TGTGCCAGCAGCTGGGGACAGGCAACCTATAATTCACCCCTCCACTTT
>few|TRBV30|13|TRBJ1-2|NA
CAWALPNVYGYTF
TGTGCCTGGGCGCTCCCCAATGTCTATGGCTACACCTTC
>NA|TRBV7-2|17|TRBJ2-7|NA
CASSPFPQRPLRNEQYF
TGTGCCAGCAGCCCCTTCCCCCAGCGACCCCTCAGGAACGAGCAGTACTTC
>once|TRBV11-2|12|TRBJ2-3|NA
CASGSRTDTQYF
TGTGCCAGCGGTTCGAGGACAGATACGCAGTATTTT
>NA|TRBV30|14|TRBJ2-3|TRBD2
CAWNQAGATDTQYF
TGTGCCTGGAACCAAGCGGGAGCCACAGATACGCAGTATTTT
>few|TRBV9|16|TRBJ1-6|TRBD1
CASSVAQGAGDSPLHF
TGTGCCAGCAGCGTAGCCCAGGGGGCAGGGGACTCACCCCTCCACTTT
>NA|TRBV7-9|17|TRBJ2-6|NA
CASSLYPSYSGANVLTF
TGTGCCAGCAGCTTATATCCTTCGTACTCTGGGGCCAACGTCCTGACTTTC
>NA|TRBV6-5|12|TRBJ2-7|NA
CASSPSSYEQYF
TGTGCCAGCAGCCCTAGCTCCTACGAGCAGTACTTC